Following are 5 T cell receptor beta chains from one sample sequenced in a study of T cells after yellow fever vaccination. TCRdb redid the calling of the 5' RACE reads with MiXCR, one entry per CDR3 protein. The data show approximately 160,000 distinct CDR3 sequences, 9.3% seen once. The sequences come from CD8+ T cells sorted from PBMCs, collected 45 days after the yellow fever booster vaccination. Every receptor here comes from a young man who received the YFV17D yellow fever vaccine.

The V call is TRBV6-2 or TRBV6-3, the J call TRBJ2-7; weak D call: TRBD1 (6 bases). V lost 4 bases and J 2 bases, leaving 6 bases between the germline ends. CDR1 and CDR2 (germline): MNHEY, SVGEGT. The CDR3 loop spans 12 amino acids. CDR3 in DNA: TGTGCCAGCAGTTGGACAGCCTACGAGCAGTACGTC. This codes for CASSWTAYEQYV.

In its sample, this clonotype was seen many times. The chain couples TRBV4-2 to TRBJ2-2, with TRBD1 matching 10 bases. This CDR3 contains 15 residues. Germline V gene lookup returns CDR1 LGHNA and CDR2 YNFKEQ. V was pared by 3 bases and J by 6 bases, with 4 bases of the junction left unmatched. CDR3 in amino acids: CASSQRTGGPGELFF. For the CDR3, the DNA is TGTGCCAGCAGCCAGCGGACAGGGGGGCCCGGGGAGCTGTTTTTT.

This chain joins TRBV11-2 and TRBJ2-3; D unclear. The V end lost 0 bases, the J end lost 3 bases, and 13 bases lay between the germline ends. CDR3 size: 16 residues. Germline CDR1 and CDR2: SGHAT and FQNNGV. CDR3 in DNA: TGTGCCAGCAGCTTAGATGACGGTCTGGGGACAGATACGCAGTATTTT. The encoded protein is CASSLDDGLGTDTQYF.

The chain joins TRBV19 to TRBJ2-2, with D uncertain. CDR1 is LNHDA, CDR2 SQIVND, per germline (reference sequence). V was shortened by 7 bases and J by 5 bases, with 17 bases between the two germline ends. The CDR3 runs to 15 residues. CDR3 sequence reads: CASNDGVGSTGELFF. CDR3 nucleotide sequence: TGTGCCAGTAATGATGGGGTCGGGTCTACCGGGGAGCTGTTTTTT. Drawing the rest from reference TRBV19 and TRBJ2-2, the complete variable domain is DGGITQSPKYLFRKEGQNVTLSCEQNLNHDAMYWYRQDPGQGLRLIYYSQIVNDFQKGDIAEGYSVSREKKESFPLTVTSAQKNPTAFYLCASNDGVGSTGELFFGEGSRLTVL.

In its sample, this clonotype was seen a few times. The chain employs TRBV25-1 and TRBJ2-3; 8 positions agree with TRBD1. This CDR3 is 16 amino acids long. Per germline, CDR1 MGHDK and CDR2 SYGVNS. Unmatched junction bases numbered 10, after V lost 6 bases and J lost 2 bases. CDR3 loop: CASSHPGQATTDTQYF. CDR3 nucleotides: TGTGCCAGCAGCCACCCGGGACAGGCAACCACAGATACGCAGTATTTT. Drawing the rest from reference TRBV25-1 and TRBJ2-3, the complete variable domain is EADIYQTPRYLVIGTGKKITLECSQTMGHDKMYWYQQDPGMELHLIHYSYGVNSTEKGDLSSESTVSRIRTEHFPLTLESARPSHTSQYLCASSHPGQATTDTQYFGPGTRLTVL.